This T cell receptor (beta chain) was documented in a study of blood T cell repertoires in COVID-19. Study-level background: Spain, Italy and the United States supplied samples that represented acute and convalescent COVID-19. Sources were T cells, B-cell-depleted T cells, or PBMCs; the material itself was cDNA or gDNA.

The J segment lost 6 bases and the V segment lost 2 bases, leaving 13 bases of the junction unmatched. This CDR3 has 18 residues. Germline CDR1 and CDR2: MNHEY and SMNVEV (reference sequence). Authors' methods: Estimates of nucleated cell counts were drawn from the amplification of reference gene primers. The assay was immunoSEQ multiplex PCR, and TCRdb's table has in-frame clones only and misses some. Clonal size and the V and J genes are those of that table, whereas D and trimming came from the DNA. The sample holds around 220,000 clones, 70% to 85% seen once. This TCR came from a woman older than 75 with active or convalescent COVID-19. The sequenced sample was peripheral blood. The V call is TRBV27, the J call TRBJ2-2; 9 bases line up with TRBD1. The chain's CDR3 is CASSLDFVGTGMAGELFF. The DNA of the CDR3 is TGTGCCAGCAGTTTAGATTTTGTCGGGACAGGGATGGCCGGGGAGCTGTTTTTT.